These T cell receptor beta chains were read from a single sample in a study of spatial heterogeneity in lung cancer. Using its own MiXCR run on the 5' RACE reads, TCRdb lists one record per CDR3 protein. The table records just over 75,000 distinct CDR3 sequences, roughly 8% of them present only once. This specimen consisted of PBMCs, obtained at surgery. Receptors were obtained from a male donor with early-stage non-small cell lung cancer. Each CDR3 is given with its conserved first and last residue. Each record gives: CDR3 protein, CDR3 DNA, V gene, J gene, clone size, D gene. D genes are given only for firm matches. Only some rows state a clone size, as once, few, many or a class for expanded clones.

CDR3 protein: CASARTDKYNEQFF; CDR3 DNA: TGTGCCAGCGCGAGGACAGATAAATACAATGAGCAGTTCTTC; V gene: TRBV27; J gene: TRBJ2-1; clone size: many; D gene: -
CDR3 protein: CSVVGDGSQETQYF; CDR3 DNA: TGCAGCGTTGTCGGGGATGGGTCTCAAGAGACCCAGTACTTC; V gene: TRBV29-1; J gene: TRBJ2-5; clone size: once; D gene: -
CDR3 protein: CASQDRGFTDTQYF; CDR3 DNA: TGTGCCAGTCAAGACAGGGGTTTCACAGATACGCAGTATTTT; V gene: TRBV19; J gene: TRBJ2-3; clone size: -; D gene: TRBD1
CDR3 protein: CASSYGTGVHNEQFF; CDR3 DNA: TGTGCCAGCAGCTACGGGACAGGAGTTCACAATGAGCAGTTCTTC; V gene: TRBV3-1; J gene: TRBJ2-1; clone size: few; D gene: TRBD1
CDR3 protein: CASSYTIAGGLPYSYEQYF; CDR3 DNA: TGTGCCAGCAGTTACACTATAGCGGGAGGCCTACCATACTCCTACGAGCAGTACTTC; V gene: TRBV6-2/TRBV6-3; J gene: TRBJ2-7; clone size: -; D gene: TRBD2
CDR3 protein: CAIRDRENQPQHF; CDR3 DNA: TGTGCCATCAGGGACAGGGAAAATCAGCCCCAGCATTTT; V gene: TRBV10-3; J gene: TRBJ1-5; clone size: many; D gene: TRBD1
CDR3 protein: CASRVDAYNEQFF; CDR3 DNA: TGTGCCAGCAGAGTGGACGCGTACAATGAGCAGTTCTTC; V gene: TRBV6-5; J gene: TRBJ2-1; clone size: few; D gene: -
CDR3 protein: CAWSPSWGAVSYEQYF; CDR3 DNA: TGTGCCTGGAGTCCTAGTTGGGGGGCGGTAAGCTACGAGCAGTACTTC; V gene: TRBV30; J gene: TRBJ2-7; clone size: few; D gene: -
CDR3 protein: CAWSLSLGEKLFF; CDR3 DNA: TGTGCCTGGAGTCTGTCGTTGGGCGAAAAACTGTTTTTT; V gene: TRBV30; J gene: TRBJ1-4; clone size: few; D gene: -
CDR3 protein: CASSVGQGNVYGYTF; CDR3 DNA: TGTGCCAGCAGTGTGGGGCAGGGGAACGTCTATGGCTACACCTTC; V gene: TRBV2; J gene: TRBJ1-2; clone size: many; D gene: -
CDR3 protein: CSALLPGAGANVLTF; CDR3 DNA: TGCAGTGCTCTTCTGCCGGGAGCTGGGGCCAACGTCCTGACTTTC; V gene: TRBV20-1; J gene: TRBJ2-6; clone size: -; D gene: -
CDR3 protein: CSVERSGTGSTF; CDR3 DNA: TGCAGCGTTGAACGGTCGGGGACAGGGAGCACCTTC; V gene: TRBV29-1; J gene: TRBJ1-2; clone size: many; D gene: TRBD1
CDR3 protein: CASSPPGQAHNEQFF; CDR3 DNA: TGTGCCAGCAGCCCCCCGGGACAGGCTCACAATGAGCAGTTCTTC; V gene: TRBV6-2/TRBV6-3; J gene: TRBJ2-1; clone size: few; D gene: TRBD1
CDR3 protein: CSARDPGQGLSDTQYF; CDR3 DNA: TGCAGTGCTAGAGATCCCGGACAGGGTTTGTCAGATACGCAGTATTTT; V gene: TRBV20-1; J gene: TRBJ2-3; clone size: many; D gene: TRBD1
CDR3 protein: CAIRPNPERERTDTQYF; CDR3 DNA: TGTGCCATCAGACCAAATCCGGAGCGGGAGAGGACAGATACGCAGTATTTT; V gene: TRBV10-3; J gene: TRBJ2-3; clone size: -; D gene: TRBD2
CDR3 protein: CASSSGTGEGTDTQYF; CDR3 DNA: TGTGCCAGCAGCTCCGGGACAGGGGAGGGAACAGATACGCAGTATTTT; V gene: TRBV9; J gene: TRBJ2-3; clone size: many; D gene: TRBD1
CDR3 protein: CSAPGLDFTDTQYF; CDR3 DNA: TGCAGTGCTCCGGGACTCGACTTCACAGATACGCAGTATTTT; V gene: TRBV20-1; J gene: TRBJ2-3; clone size: many; D gene: -
CDR3 protein: CASSLAPWQGSGEQFF; CDR3 DNA: TGTGCCAGCAGCTTAGCCCCCTGGCAGGGGAGTGGTGAGCAGTTCTTC; V gene: TRBV7-9; J gene: TRBJ2-1; clone size: -; D gene: -
CDR3 protein: CASSGLAGDGETQYF; CDR3 DNA: TGTGCCAGCAGTGGACTAGCGGGGGACGGAGAGACCCAGTACTTC; V gene: TRBV2; J gene: TRBJ2-5; clone size: many; D gene: TRBD2
CDR3 protein: CASSPTSGRALQFF; CDR3 DNA: TGTGCCAGCAGCCCAACTAGCGGGAGGGCCTTGCAGTTCTTC; V gene: TRBV3-1; J gene: TRBJ2-1; clone size: -; D gene: TRBD2
CDR3 protein: CATSPAALGFTDTQYF; CDR3 DNA: TGTGCCACTTCCCCCGCGGCGCTAGGGTTCACAGATACGCAGTATTTT; V gene: TRBV15; J gene: TRBJ2-3; clone size: few; D gene: -
CDR3 protein: CSASDGANYGYTF; CDR3 DNA: TGCAGTGCTAGTGACGGAGCTAACTATGGCTACACCTTC; V gene: TRBV20-1; J gene: TRBJ1-2; clone size: many; D gene: -
CDR3 protein: CASKGPHYEQYF; CDR3 DNA: TGTGCCAGCAAAGGACCGCACTACGAGCAGTACTTC; V gene: TRBV7-9; J gene: TRBJ2-7; clone size: many; D gene: -
CDR3 protein: CASSLGQGFNNEQFF; CDR3 DNA: TGTGCCAGCAGCTTGGGACAGGGATTTAACAATGAGCAGTTCTTC; V gene: TRBV7-6; J gene: TRBJ2-1; clone size: -; D gene: TRBD1
CDR3 protein: CAIFSGGGDYEQYF; CDR3 DNA: TGTGCCATTTTTTCGGGGGGCGGCGACTACGAGCAGTACTTC; V gene: TRBV10-3; J gene: TRBJ2-7; clone size: many; D gene: -
CDR3 protein: CASRTRGAPEAFF; CDR3 DNA: TGTGCCAGCAGGACCCGGGGGGCTCCTGAAGCTTTCTTT; V gene: TRBV12-3/TRBV12-4; J gene: TRBJ1-1; clone size: few; D gene: -
CDR3 protein: CASSLGVNRPSQTQYF; CDR3 DNA: TGCGCCAGCAGCTTGGGAGTCAACAGGCCATCGCAGACCCAGTACTTC; V gene: TRBV5-1; J gene: TRBJ2-5; clone size: few; D gene: -
CDR3 protein: CASSLVGEGTDTQYF; CDR3 DNA: TGTGCCAGCAGCTTAGTCGGGGAGGGCACAGATACGCAGTATTTT; V gene: TRBV11-2; J gene: TRBJ2-3; clone size: few; D gene: -
CDR3 protein: CATGGFGEKLFF; CDR3 DNA: TGTGCGACTGGGGGCTTTGGGGAAAAACTGTTTTTT; V gene: TRBV7-8; J gene: TRBJ1-4; clone size: -; D gene: -
CDR3 protein: CASSSGTGYNSPLHF; CDR3 DNA: TGTGCCAGCAGCTCCGGGACGGGCTATAATTCACCCCTCCACTTT; V gene: TRBV7-2; J gene: TRBJ1-6; clone size: -; D gene: -
CDR3 protein: CASSPSGSYEQYF; CDR3 DNA: TGTGCCAGCAGCCCAAGCGGGAGCTACGAGCAGTACTTC; V gene: TRBV9; J gene: TRBJ2-7; clone size: many; D gene: TRBD2
CDR3 protein: CASSSAASGSRTQYF; CDR3 DNA: TGTGCCAGCAGCTCGGCTGCCAGCGGGAGCAGGACCCAGTACTTC; V gene: TRBV7-2; J gene: TRBJ2-5; clone size: -; D gene: TRBD2
CDR3 protein: CASSPHHEQFF; CDR3 DNA: TGTGCCAGCAGCCCTCACCATGAGCAGTTCTTC; V gene: TRBV7-9; J gene: TRBJ2-1; clone size: many; D gene: -
CDR3 protein: CASSVTSGVQNEQFF; CDR3 DNA: TGTGCCAGCAGCGTAACTAGCGGGGTTCAGAATGAGCAGTTCTTC; V gene: TRBV9; J gene: TRBJ2-1; clone size: -; D gene: TRBD2
CDR3 protein: CAISVMEVAQYF; CDR3 DNA: TGTGCCATCAGTGTAATGGAGGTGGCGCAGTATTTT; V gene: TRBV10-3; J gene: TRBJ2-3; clone size: many; D gene: -